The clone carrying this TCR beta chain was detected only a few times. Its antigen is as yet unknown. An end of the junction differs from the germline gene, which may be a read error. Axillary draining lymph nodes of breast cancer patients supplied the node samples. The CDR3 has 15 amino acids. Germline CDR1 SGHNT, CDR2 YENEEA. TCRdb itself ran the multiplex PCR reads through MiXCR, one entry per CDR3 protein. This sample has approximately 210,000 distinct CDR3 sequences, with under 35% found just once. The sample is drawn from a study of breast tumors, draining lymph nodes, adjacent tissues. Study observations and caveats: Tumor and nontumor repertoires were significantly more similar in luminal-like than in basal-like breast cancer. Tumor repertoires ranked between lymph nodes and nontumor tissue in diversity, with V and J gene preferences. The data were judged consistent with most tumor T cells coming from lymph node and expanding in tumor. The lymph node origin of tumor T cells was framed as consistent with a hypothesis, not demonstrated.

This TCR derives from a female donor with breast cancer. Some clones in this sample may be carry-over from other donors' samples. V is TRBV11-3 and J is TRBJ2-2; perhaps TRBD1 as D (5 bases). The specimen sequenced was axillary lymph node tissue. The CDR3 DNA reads TGTGCCAGCAGCCTAGACAGCGAGACCACCGGGGAGCTGTTTTTT. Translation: CASSLDSETTGELFF.